A selection of T cell receptor beta chains follows, all from one sample in a study of cytomegalovirus exposure and HLA in healthy donors. Assay used: immunoSEQ multiplex PCR; TCRdb lists only in-frame clones, some missing. In the table there are more than 200,000 clones, about 90% of which are singletons. Sequenced sample: PBMCs. These receptors were taken from a man aged 18-30 years in good health and CMV-seropositive. Each CDR3 is given with its conserved first and last residue. D genes are given only for firm matches. Clone sizes are given selectively: once, few, many, or a class where the clone is expanded.

D	V	J	size	CDR3	DNA
.	TRBV9	TRBJ2-1	.	CASSIGALAPNEQFF	TGTGCCAGCAGCATCGGGGCCCTGGCCCCCAATGAGCAGTTCTTC
TRBD2	TRBV11-2	TRBJ2-7	once	CASSSGTTATTQYF	TGTGCCAGCAGCTCCGGGACTACTGCTACGACGCAGTACTTC
.	TRBV6-1	TRBJ1-2	.	CASSEVLQAGGYTF	TGTGCCAGCAGTGAAGTATTACAGGCGGGGGGCTACACCTTC
TRBD2	TRBV5-1	TRBJ2-5	.	CASSPRTSGSGETQYF	TGCGCCAGCAGCCCCCGGACTAGCGGGAGCGGTGAGACCCAGTACTTC
.	TRBV15	TRBJ2-2	.	CATSSTRTTGELFF	TGTGCCACCAGCAGTACGAGGACCACCGGGGAGCTGTTTTTT
.	TRBV18	TRBJ2-7	.	CASSSNRDRAYEQYF	TGTGCCAGCTCTTCTAACCGGGACCGAGCCTACGAGCAGTACTTC
.	TRBV5-1	TRBJ1-1	.	CASGRQVGLMNTEAFF	TGCGCCAGCGGCCGGCAGGTAGGGTTAATGAACACTGAAGCTTTCTTT
TRBD2	TRBV5-1	TRBJ2-1	.	CASSYGTSGSHEQFF	TGCGCCAGCAGCTACGGGACTAGCGGGAGCCATGAGCAGTTCTTC
TRBD1	TRBV6-6	TRBJ1-5	.	CASSYSGDRGDQPQHF	TGTGCCAGCAGTTACTCGGGGGACAGGGGAGATCAGCCCCAGCATTTT
TRBD1	TRBV27	TRBJ1-2	.	CASSLRTGGIYGYTF	TGTGCCAGCAGTTTAAGGACAGGGGGCATCTATGGCTACACCTTC
.	TRBV9	TRBJ2-5	.	CASSVWGGETQYF	TGTGCCAGCAGCGTTTGGGGCGGAGAGACCCAGTACTTC
.	TRBV30	TRBJ2-7	.	CAWSLVLGYEQYF	TGTGCCTGGAGTTTGGTCTTAGGGTACGAGCAGTACTTC
.	TRBV28	TRBJ1-2	.	CASNPGSWDYGYTF	TGTGCCAGCAATCCCGGGTCTTGGGACTATGGCTACACCTTC
.	TRBV7-2	TRBJ2-2	.	CASSRTANTGELFF	TGTGCCAGCAGCCGGACCGCGAACACCGGGGAGCTGTTTTTT
.	TRBV28	TRBJ2-7	.	CASSPTGPSYEQYF	TGTGCCAGCAGTCCTACGGGTCCCTCCTACGAGCAGTACTTC
TRBD1	TRBV11-2	TRBJ2-7	once	CASSQWDRPYEQYF	TGTGCCAGCAGCCAATGGGACAGACCCTACGAGCAGTACTTC
.	TRBV30	TRBJ1-3	.	CACPKPGSSGNTIYF	TGTGCCTGCCCAAAGCCAGGCTCCTCTGGAAACACCATATATTTT
.	TRBV2	TRBJ1-5	.	CASSRQSTVQPQHF	TGTGCCAGCAGTCGTCAGTCCACGGTTCAGCCCCAGCATTTT
TRBD2	TRBV18	TRBJ2-3	.	CASSPGLAGPSRVDTQYF	TGTGCCAGCTCACCCGGACTAGCGGGACCGTCGCGGGTCGATACGCAGTATTTT
.	TRBV2	TRBJ1-1	.	CASRRGGQTEAFF	TGTGCCAGCAGGAGAGGGGGGCAAACTGAAGCTTTCTTT
.	TRBV6-5	TRBJ1-1	.	CASSPRGRVAFF	TGTGCCAGCAGTCCGCGTGGGAGGGTAGCTTTCTTT
TRBD2	TRBV4-1	TRBJ2-1	.	CASSQVGGRNNEQFF	TGCGCCAGCAGCCAAGTGGGCGGGAGGAACAATGAGCAGTTCTTC
.	TRBV11-2	TRBJ2-5	.	CASSLNAETQYF	TGTGCCAGCAGCTTAAACGCAGAGACCCAGTACTTC
.	TRBV28	TRBJ2-1	.	CASRLGPANNEQFF	TGTGCCAGCAGGTTAGGGCCGGCGAATAATGAGCAGTTCTTC
TRBD1	TRBV5-1	TRBJ2-7	.	CASSLDRGRFSYEQYF	TGCGCCAGCAGCCTGGACAGGGGGCGATTCTCCTACGAGCAGTACTTC
.	TRBV27	TRBJ1-1	.	CASSLLAGMNTEAFF	TGTGCCAGCAGTTTATTAGCGGGAATGAACACTGAAGCTTTCTTT
.	TRBV30	TRBJ1-5	few	CAWSRPGPGYQPQHF	TGTGCCTGGAGTCGGCCGGGCCCTGGGTATCAGCCCCAGCATTTT
TRBD1	TRBV18	TRBJ2-1	.	CASSPRDRVDEQFF	TGTGCCAGCTCACCCCGGGACAGGGTAGATGAGCAGTTCTTC
.	TRBV6-5	TRBJ1-2	few	CASRTGYGYTF	TGTGCCAGCAGGACGGGGTATGGCTACACCTTC
.	TRBV5-6	TRBJ1-2	.	CASSPPQIRDYGYTF	TGTGCCAGCAGCCCTCCACAGATTCGGGACTATGGCTACACCTTC
.	TRBV28	TRBJ1-5	.	CASSPPGLGQPQHF	TGTGCCAGCAGTCCCCCCGGGCTGGGGCAGCCCCAGCATTTT
.	TRBV11-3	TRBJ2-1	once	CASSLIGGAYNEQFF	TGTGCCAGCAGCTTAATTGGCGGAGCCTACAATGAGCAGTTCTTC
.	TRBV19	TRBJ1-1	.	CASTLTGHPNTEAFF	TGTGCCAGTACTTTGACGGGACATCCGAACACTGAAGCTTTCTTT
.	TRBV2	TRBJ2-5	.	CASSEEETQYF	TGTGCCAGCAGTGAGGAGGAGACCCAGTACTTC
TRBD2	TRBV4-1	TRBJ2-1	once	CASSRLRLAGPYNEQFF	TGCGCCAGCAGCCGCCTTCGACTAGCGGGCCCGTACAATGAGCAGTTCTTC
.	TRBV7-3	TRBJ2-2	few	CASSSAGYGELFF	TGTGCCAGCAGCAGCGCTGGGTACGGGGAGCTGTTTTTT
.	TRBV7-8	TRBJ1-2	once	CASSPEGLYGYTF	TGTGCCAGCAGCCCCGAAGGACTCTATGGCTACACCTTC
TRBD1	TRBV29-1	TRBJ2-1	.	CSASQGRNEQFF	TGCAGCGCCTCACAGGGGCGGAATGAGCAGTTCTTC
TRBD1	TRBV6-5	TRBJ2-7	.	CASSYSTGTGGYEQYF	TGTGCCAGCAGTTACTCCACCGGGACAGGGGGCTACGAGCAGTACTTC
.	TRBV5-1	TRBJ1-3	.	CASSLVSSSGNTIYF	TGCGCCAGCAGCTTGGTCAGTAGCTCTGGAAACACCATATATTTT
TRBD2	TRBV9	TRBJ2-5	.	CAGEGGIRETQYF	TGTGCCGGGGAGGGAGGGATTCGAGAGACCCAGTACTTC
.	TRBV28	TRBJ1-5	.	CASSFGGRGNQPQHF	TGTGCCAGCAGTTTTGGGGGAAGGGGCAATCAGCCCCAGCATTTT